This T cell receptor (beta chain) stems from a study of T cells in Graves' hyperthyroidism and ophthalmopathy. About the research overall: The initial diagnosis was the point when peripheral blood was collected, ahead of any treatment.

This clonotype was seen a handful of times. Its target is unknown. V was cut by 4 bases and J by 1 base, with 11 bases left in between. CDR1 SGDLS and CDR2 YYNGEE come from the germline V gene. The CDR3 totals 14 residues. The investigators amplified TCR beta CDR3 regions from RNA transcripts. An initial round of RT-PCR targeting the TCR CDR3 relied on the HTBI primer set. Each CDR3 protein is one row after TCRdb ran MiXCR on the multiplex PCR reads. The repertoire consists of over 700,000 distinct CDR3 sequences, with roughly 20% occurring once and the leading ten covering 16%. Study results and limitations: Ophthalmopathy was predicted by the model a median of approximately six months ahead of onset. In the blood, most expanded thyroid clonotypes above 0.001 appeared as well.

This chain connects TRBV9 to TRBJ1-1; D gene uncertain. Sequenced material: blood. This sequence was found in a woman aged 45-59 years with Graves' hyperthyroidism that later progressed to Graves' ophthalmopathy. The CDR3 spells CASSWSDQNTEAFF. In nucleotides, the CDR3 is TGTGCCAGCAGCTGGTCGGACCAGAACACTGAAGCTTTCTTT.